This T cell receptor (beta chain) was captured in a study of T cells after yellow fever vaccination (dated by TCRdb to the late 2010s). About the investigation overall: Libraries from fractions with low cell numbers were prepared with the SMART-Seq v4 Ultra Low Input RNA kit. To follow T-cell clones before and after both primary and booster YFV17D yellow fever vaccination, bulk TCR alpha and beta repertoires underwent longitudinal sequencing. Two healthy male donors, one aged 18 to 29 and one aged 30 to 40 years, made up the cohort. Blood was collected at multiple timepoints before and after primary and secondary immunization, and bulk PBMC replicates and cell subsets were isolated.

This clonotype was seen only a few times. It lacks a known antigen. Base qualities are not recorded, but no much larger clone differs from it by a single base. Study-level results and caveats: After the booster, most of the clones that had expanded following primary vaccination were detected again (just under 97% of CD4 and around 88% of CD8), which suggests that memory was broadly maintained. The secondary T-cell response was weaker than the primary response but faster, peaking on day 5 instead of day 15. Because the study included only a couple of donors, the extent to which the findings can be generalized is limited. A small share of clonotypes was detected in both CD4 and CD8 compartments, with the overlap likely arising from convergent recombination. FACS-sorted repertoires could contain abundant contaminating clonotypes from the bulk population, so computational filtering was required.

Spanning cysteine to phenylalanine, the CDR3 consists of 13 amino acids. The only DNA kept is the CDR3, 39 bases in frame from the first base. For CDR1 and CDR2, the germline V gene (reference sequence) lists DFQATT and SNEGSKA. At the junction V is shortened by 2 bases and J by 15 bases, with 19 bases in between. Synthesis of TCR cDNA relied on 5'RACE template switching, a step that introduced a universal primer site along with unique molecular identifiers. Priming of cDNA synthesis was performed from both the TCR alpha and TCR beta constant segments. Library amplification involved two PCR steps, and the second step added sample barcodes and sequencing adapters. Libraries were sequenced on Illumina HiSeq 2500 (2x100 bp) or NovaSeq (2x150 bp). Under the source paper's analysis protocol: Reads were demultiplexed and collapsed into UMI consensus sequences with MIGEC, and V(D)J alignment was performed with MiXCR. Vaccine-responding clonotypes were defined with edgeR using replicate PBMC samples, requiring FDR below 0.01 and a log2 fold change above 5 up to day 15. CD4 or CD8 identity was assigned to each bulk clonotype according to whether the clonotype was present at higher abundance in the sequenced CD4 repertoire or the sequenced CD8 repertoire. TCRdb itself trimmed the public reads at Q25 with fastp, ran MiXCR and retained productive beta chains. Records with the same CDR3 protein are collapsed into one entry carrying the most frequent genes and DNA. TCRdb, rather than the study authors, made the V and J calls. The sample data list around 350,000 distinct CDR3 sequences, and around a tenth of these were observed just once. The ten most abundant clones make up 18% of the sample.

Explained via the paper, the treatment or condition label denotes: live attenuated yellow fever vaccine strain. At each blood-draw timepoint, two biological replicates of bulk PBMCs were obtained. A standard Ficoll-Paque protocol was used to isolate PBMCs from peripheral blood. TriZol was used to extract RNA from bulk PBMCs, CD4 and CD8 fractions, and dextramer-positive and dextramer-negative fractions. The V gene is TRBV20-1 and the J gene is TRBJ1-4, and possibly TRBD1, on 6 matching bases. This material consisted of PBMCs, taken on the day of the first yellow fever vaccination. The clonotype comes from a man aged 18 to 30 who received the YFV17D yellow fever vaccine. The DNA sequence is as follows: TGCAGTGCTAGACCAGGGGATAGAAAAACAATGTTTTTT. This sequence encodes CSARPGDRKTMFF.